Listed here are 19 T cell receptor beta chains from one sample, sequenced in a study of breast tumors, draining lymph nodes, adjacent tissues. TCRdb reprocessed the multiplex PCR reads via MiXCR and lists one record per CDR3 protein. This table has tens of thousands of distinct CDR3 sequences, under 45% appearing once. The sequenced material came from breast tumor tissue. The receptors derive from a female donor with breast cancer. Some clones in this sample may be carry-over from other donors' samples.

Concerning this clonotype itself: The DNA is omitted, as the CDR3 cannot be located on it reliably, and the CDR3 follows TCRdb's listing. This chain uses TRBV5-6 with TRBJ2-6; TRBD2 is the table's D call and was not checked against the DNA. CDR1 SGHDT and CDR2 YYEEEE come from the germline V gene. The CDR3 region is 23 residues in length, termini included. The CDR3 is CASSPGTPSYGYTFGSGTNVLTF.

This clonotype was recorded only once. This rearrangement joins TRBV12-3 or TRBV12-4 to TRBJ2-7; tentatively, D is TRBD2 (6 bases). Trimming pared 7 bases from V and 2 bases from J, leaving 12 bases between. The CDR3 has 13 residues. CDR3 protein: CASKPSATYEQYF. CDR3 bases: TGTGCCAGCAAGCCTAGCGCAACCTACGAGCAGTACTTC.

The CDR3 loop reads CASSYGAGGGETQYF. The DNA of the CDR3 is TGTGCCAGCAGTTACGGGGCAGGGGGCGGGGAGACCCAGTACTTC. The chain employs TRBV6-5 and TRBJ2-5; 8 bases are shared with TRBD1. Germline loops: CDR1 MNHEY, CDR2 SVGAGI. The CDR3 runs to 15 residues. J lost 5 bases, V lost 2 bases, and 7 bases had no gene match.

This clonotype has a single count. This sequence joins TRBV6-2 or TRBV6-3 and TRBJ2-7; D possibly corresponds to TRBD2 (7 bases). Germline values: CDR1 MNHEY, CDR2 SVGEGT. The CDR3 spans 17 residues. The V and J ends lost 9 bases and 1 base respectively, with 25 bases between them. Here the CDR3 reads CASRGEFGTLKSYEQYF. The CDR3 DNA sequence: TGTGCCAGTCGGGGGGAGTTCGGGACATTGAAGTCCTACGAGCAGTACTTC.

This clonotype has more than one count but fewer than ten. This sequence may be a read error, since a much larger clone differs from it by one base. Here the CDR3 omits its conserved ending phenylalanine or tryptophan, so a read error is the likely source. Here the CDR3 reads CASSLTSSTEQFS. As DNA, the CDR3 is TGTGCCAGCAGCCTAACTTCTAGCACTGAGCAGTTCTCC. V and J are TRBV9 and TRBJ2-1; tentative D call: TRBD2 (5 bases). Germline lookup yields CDR1 SGDLS and CDR2 YYNGEE. Deletions cut 4 bases from V and 9 bases from J, with 14 bases between. There are 13 residues in the CDR3.

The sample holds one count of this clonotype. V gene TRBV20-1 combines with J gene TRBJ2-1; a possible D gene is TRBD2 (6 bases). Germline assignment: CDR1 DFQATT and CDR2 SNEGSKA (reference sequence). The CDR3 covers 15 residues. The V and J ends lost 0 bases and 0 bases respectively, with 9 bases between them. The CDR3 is CSARDGGSSYNEQFF. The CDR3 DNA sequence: TGCAGTGCTAGAGATGGGGGGAGCTCCTACAATGAGCAGTTCTTC.

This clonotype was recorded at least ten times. As DNA, the CDR3 is TGTGCCAGCAGCGACCCAGGGTCCAGGGAAAGTTATGGCTACACCTTC. As protein: CASSDPGSRESYGYTF. The chain recombines TRBV7-9 with TRBJ1-2; tentatively, D is TRBD1 (5 bases). CDR3 size: 16 residues. Germline-derived CDR1 and CDR2 are SEHNR and FQNEAQ (reference sequence). Between the trimmed V and J ends, which lost 5 bases and 5 bases, there was a span of 21 bases.

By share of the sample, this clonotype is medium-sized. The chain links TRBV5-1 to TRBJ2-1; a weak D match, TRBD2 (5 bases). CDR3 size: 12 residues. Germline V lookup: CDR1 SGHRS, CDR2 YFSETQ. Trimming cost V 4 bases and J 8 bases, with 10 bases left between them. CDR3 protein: CASSPSFDEQFF. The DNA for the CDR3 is TGCGCCAGCAGCCCTAGCTTCGATGAGCAGTTCTTC.

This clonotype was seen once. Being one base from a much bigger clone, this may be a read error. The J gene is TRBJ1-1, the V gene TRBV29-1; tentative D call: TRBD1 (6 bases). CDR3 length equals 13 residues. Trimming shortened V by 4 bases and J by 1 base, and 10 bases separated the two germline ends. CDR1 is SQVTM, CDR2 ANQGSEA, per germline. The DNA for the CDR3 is TGCAGCGTTGTATTGGGACAGAACACTGAAGCTTTCTTT. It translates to CSVVLGQNTEAFF.

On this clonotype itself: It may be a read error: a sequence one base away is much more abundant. CDR3 amino acids: CASTPTSVAYEQYF. In DNA form, the CDR3 reads TGTGCCAGCACCCCAACTAGCGTAGCCTACGAGCAGTACTTC. The chain recombines TRBV6-2 or TRBV6-3 with TRBJ2-7; 7 bases map to TRBD2. Germline trimming cut 7 bases from V and 2 bases from J; bases unmatched to any gene: 8. Germline assignment: CDR1 MNHEY and CDR2 SVGEGT. The CDR3 spans 14 residues.

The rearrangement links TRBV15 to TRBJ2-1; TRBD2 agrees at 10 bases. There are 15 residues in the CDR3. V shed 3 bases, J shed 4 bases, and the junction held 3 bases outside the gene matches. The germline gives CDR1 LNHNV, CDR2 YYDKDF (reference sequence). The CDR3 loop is CATSSSAGGYNEQFF. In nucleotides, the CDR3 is TGTGCCACCAGCAGTTCAGCGGGAGGGTACAATGAGCAGTTCTTC.

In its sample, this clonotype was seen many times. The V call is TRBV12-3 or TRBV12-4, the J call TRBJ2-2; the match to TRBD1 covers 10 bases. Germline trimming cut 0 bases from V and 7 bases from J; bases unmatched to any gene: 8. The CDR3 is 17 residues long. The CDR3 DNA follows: TGTGCCAGCAGTTTAGCTCGGACAGGGGGAGGAGGCGGGGAGCTGTTTTTT. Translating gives CASSLARTGGGGGELFF.

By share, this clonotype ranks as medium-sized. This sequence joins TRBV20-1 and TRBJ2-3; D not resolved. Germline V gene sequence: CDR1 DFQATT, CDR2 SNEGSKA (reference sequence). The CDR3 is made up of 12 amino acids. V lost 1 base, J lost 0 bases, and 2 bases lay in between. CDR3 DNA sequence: TGCAGTGCTAGAGGCAGCACAGATACGCAGTATTTT. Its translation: CSARGSTDTQYF.

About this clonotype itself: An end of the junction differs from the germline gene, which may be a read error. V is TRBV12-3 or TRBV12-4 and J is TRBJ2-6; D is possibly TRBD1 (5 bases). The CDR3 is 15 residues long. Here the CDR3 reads CASRRDVSGANVLAF. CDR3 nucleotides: TGTGCCAGCAGGCGCGACGTCTCTGGGGCCAACGTCCTGGCTTTC.

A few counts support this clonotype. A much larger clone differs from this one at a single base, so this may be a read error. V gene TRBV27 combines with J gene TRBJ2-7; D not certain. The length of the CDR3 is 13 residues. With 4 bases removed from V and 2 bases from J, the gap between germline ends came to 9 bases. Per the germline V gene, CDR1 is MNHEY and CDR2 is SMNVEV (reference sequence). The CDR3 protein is CASSSGNPYEQYF. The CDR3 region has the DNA TGTGCCAGCAGTTCAGGCAACCCCTACGAGCAGTACTTC.

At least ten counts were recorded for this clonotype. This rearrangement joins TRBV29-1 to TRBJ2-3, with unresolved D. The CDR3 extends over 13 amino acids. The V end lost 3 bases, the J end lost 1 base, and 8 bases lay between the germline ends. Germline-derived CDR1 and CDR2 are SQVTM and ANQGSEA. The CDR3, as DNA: TGCAGCGTTGAGACGGTTGGCACAGATACGCAGTATTTT. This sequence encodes CSVETVGTDTQYF.

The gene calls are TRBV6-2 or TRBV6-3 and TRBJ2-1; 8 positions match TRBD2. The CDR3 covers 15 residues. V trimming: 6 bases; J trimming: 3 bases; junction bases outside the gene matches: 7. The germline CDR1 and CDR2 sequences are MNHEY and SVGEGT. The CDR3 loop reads CASSWGLVGYNEQFF. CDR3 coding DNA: TGTGCCAGCAGCTGGGGACTAGTGGGCTACAATGAGCAGTTCTTC.

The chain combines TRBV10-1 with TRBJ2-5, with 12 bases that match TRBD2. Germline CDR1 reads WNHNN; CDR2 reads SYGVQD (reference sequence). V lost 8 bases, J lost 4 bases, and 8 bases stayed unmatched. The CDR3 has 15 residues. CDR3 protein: CASGEGTSGRETQYF. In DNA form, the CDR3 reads TGCGCCAGCGGCGAAGGGACTAGCGGGCGAGAGACCCAGTACTTC.

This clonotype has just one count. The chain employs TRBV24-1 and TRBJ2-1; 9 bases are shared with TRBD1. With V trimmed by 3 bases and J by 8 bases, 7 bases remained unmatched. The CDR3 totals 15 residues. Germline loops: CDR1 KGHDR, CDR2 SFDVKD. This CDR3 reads CATSDPGQGRDEQFF. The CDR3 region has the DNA TGTGCCACCAGTGATCCGGGACAGGGTAGGGATGAGCAGTTCTTC.